The source of this T cell receptor (beta chain) is a study of cytomegalovirus exposure and HLA in healthy donors. Regarding the study as a whole: For most TCR beta V segments, an earlier analysis put the productive rate at about 87% or about 30% of the time. Information on immune exposure was restricted to one variable (CMV serostatus). Some public TCRs appeared in many individuals, while most sequences were rare.

As for this clone: Its antigen is still unknown.

V dropped 5 bases and J dropped 8; count of bases not matched to a gene: 8. CDR3 length: 14 residues. CDR1 and CDR2 (germline): MNHNY, SVGAGI (reference sequence). The PCR employed 60 Vbeta primers together with 13 Jbeta primers. TCRdb's table, derived via immunoSEQ multiplex PCR, lists solely in-frame clones and lacks some. The sample has around 94,000 clones, 70% to 80% seen once. The rearrangement uses TRBV6-6 and TRBJ1-4; TRBD1 agrees at 7 bases. Sequenced material: PBMCs. The receptor's source is a woman aged 60 to 75 in good health and CMV-seropositive. This CDR3 reads CASSTTGYREKLFF. The CDR3 DNA is TGTGCCAGCAGTACGACAGGGTACCGAGAAAAACTGTTTTTT.